Presented here are 15 T cell receptor beta chains from one specimen sequenced in a study of blood T cell repertoires in COVID-19. Profiled with immunoSEQ multiplex PCR; TCRdb holds only in-frame clones, not every one. The sample yields more than 85,000 clones, 82% seen once. Specimen: peripheral blood. The receptors were gathered from a woman aged 60-75 years with acute or convalescent COVID-19.

The chain couples TRBV30 to TRBJ1-1; TRBD1 might be the D (6 bases). V lost 4 bases and J 6 bases, leaving 12 bases between the germline ends. The CDR3 spans 12 residues. The germline V gene has CDR1 GTSNPN and CDR2 SVGIG (reference sequence). The CDR3 loop is CAWKVAGAEAFF. CDR3 nucleotide sequence: TGTGCCTGGAAGGTCGCAGGGGCTGAAGCTTTCTTT.

This chain uses TRBV11-1 with TRBJ1-3, with 7 bases identical to TRBD1. CDR1 and CDR2 from the germline V gene are SGHAT and FQDESV (reference sequence). The CDR3 is 16 amino acids. Trimming cost V 5 bases and J 0 bases; bases outside gene matches: 7. CDR3: CASSPRQGLSGNTIYF. CDR3 nucleotides: TGTGCCAGCAGCCCTCGACAGGGCCTCTCTGGAAACACCATATATTTT.

This clone occurred many times. This chain links TRBV6-2 or TRBV6-3 with TRBJ2-7; 8 bases match TRBD1. In germline, CDR1 is MNHEY, CDR2 SVGEGT. V lost 1 base to trimming and J lost 2 bases; unmatched junction nucleotides: 4. CDR3 length: 15 residues. The CDR3 sequence: CASSYWQGATYEQYF. CDR3 DNA: TGTGCCAGCAGTTACTGGCAGGGGGCTACCTACGAGCAGTACTTC.

The gene calls are TRBV7-9 and TRBJ1-1; D might be TRBD1 (6 bases). V lost 5 bases, J lost 1 base, and 11 bases lay in between. Germline V gene data show CDR1 as SEHNR and CDR2 as FQNEAQ (reference sequence). CDR3 length equals 14 residues. The CDR3 nucleotides read TGTGCCAGCAGCATTTCACAGGGGAACACTGAAGCTTTCTTT. This sequence encodes CASSISQGNTEAFF. Complete variable domain (other parts from reference TRBV7-9 and TRBJ1-1): DTGVSQNPRHKITKRGQNVTFRCDPISEHNRLYWYRQTLGQGPEFLTYFQNEAQLEKSRLLSDRFSAERPKGSFSTLEIQRTEQGDSAMYLCASSISQGNTEAFFGQGTRLTVV.

V gene TRBV18 combines with J gene TRBJ1-4, with 7 bases aligning to TRBD1. Trimming cost V 4 bases and J 8 bases; bases outside gene matches: 7. This CDR3 region has 14 residues. Per germline, CDR1 KGHSH and CDR2 LQKENI. CDR3 DNA sequence: TGTGCCAGCTCACTGACCGACAGGGTAGAAAAACTGTTTTTT. Protein product: CASSLTDRVEKLFF.

V and J are TRBV29-1 and TRBJ2-7; D perhaps matches TRBD2 (6 bases). The V gene's germline CDR1 is SQVTM and CDR2 ANQGSEA. CDR3 size: 12 residues. The CDR3 DNA is TGCAGTGCACTGCTCTGGGGGGACGAGCAGTACTTC. Translating it yields CSALLWGDEQYF.

The rearrangement links TRBV6-6 to TRBJ1-3; maybe TRBD1 (6 bases). Germline V CDR1 and CDR2: MNHNY, SVGAGI (reference sequence). The CDR3 consists of 14 residues. The V and J ends lost 8 bases and 4 bases respectively, with 15 bases between them. CDR3 sequence reads: CASGVQGSGNTIYF. CDR3 coding DNA: TGTGCCAGCGGGGTACAGGGTTCGGGAAACACCATATATTTT.

This chain uses TRBV6-5 with TRBJ1-2; 9 nucleotides line up with TRBD1. The V gene end was trimmed by 6 bases and the J gene end by 2 bases; junction bases not matched to a gene: 7. Germline CDR1 is MNHEY and CDR2 is SVGAGI. CDR3 length: 15 residues. CDR3 region: CASRGQGGRNYGYTF. The CDR3 DNA reads as TGTGCCAGCAGGGGACAGGGAGGGAGGAACTATGGCTACACCTTC.

The V and J genes are TRBV28 and TRBJ1-1; D is unresolved. CDR3 length equals 13 residues. The germline V and J ends were trimmed by 5 bases and 0 bases, with 7 bases remaining between them. CDR1 MDHEN and CDR2 SYDVKM come from the germline V gene. The CDR3 sequence is CASSQRMNTEAFF. CDR3 nucleotides: TGTGCCAGCAGTCAGCGTATGAACACTGAAGCTTTCTTT.

Here the CDR3 DNA reads TGTGCCAGCAGATCTATCTCAGGGAGGGCAGATACGCAGTATTTT. The encoded protein is CASRSISGRADTQYF. The genes are TRBV5-4 and TRBJ2-3, with 7 bases lining up with TRBD2. CDR3 length: 15 amino acids. V was clipped by 5 bases and J by 4 bases; unmatched bases: 10. Per the germline V gene, CDR1 is SGHNT and CDR2 is YYREEE (reference sequence).

The J gene is TRBJ2-2, the V gene TRBV6-1; D may be TRBD1 (6 bases). The CDR3 spans 16 residues. V was shortened by 4 bases and J by 4 bases, with 16 bases between the two germline ends. Germline CDR1 reads MNHNS; CDR2 reads SASEGT. In nucleotides, the CDR3 is TGTGCCAGCAGTGGCGGGCTCGCAGGGGCCACCGGGGAGCTGTTTTTT. This translates into CASSGGLAGATGELFF.

The V call is TRBV2, the J call TRBJ1-2; maybe TRBD1 (6 bases). The V gene lost 7 bases and the J gene lost 4 bases, with 13 bases spanning the gap. CDR1 and CDR2 from the germline V gene are SNHLY and FYNNEI. The CDR3 loop spans 13 amino acids. The CDR3 protein is CASMAGEGYGYTF. The DNA for the CDR3 is TGTGCCAGCATGGCAGGGGAGGGCTATGGCTACACCTTC.

This chain connects TRBV9 to TRBJ2-7; TRBD2 agrees at 8 bases. CDR1 is SGDLS, CDR2 YYNGEE, per germline. V shed 0 bases and J 6 bases; nucleotides not matched to a gene: 14. The CDR3 loop spans 17 amino acids. This CDR3 is CASSVGGGTRALSEQYF. CDR3 nucleotide sequence: TGTGCCAGCAGCGTAGGTGGGGGGACTAGGGCGCTTAGCGAGCAGTACTTC.

CDR3 region: CATAGTGFNEQYF. In nucleotides, the CDR3 is TGTGCCACTGCCGGGACAGGGTTCAACGAGCAGTACTTC. This chain joins TRBV19 and TRBJ2-7; 9 positions match TRBD1. CDR3 length equals 13 residues. CDR1 is LNHDA and CDR2 is SQIVND in the germline V gene (reference sequence). V lost 10 bases and J lost 5; bases outside the gene matches: 9.

This sequence joins TRBV3-1 (or the pseudogene TRBV3-2) and TRBJ1-2; 7 nucleotides align to TRBD1. The CDR3 consists of 14 residues. CDR1 is LGHDT and CDR2 is YNNKEL in the germline V gene (reference sequence). V was pared by 6 bases and J by 4 bases, with 8 bases of the junction left unmatched. This chain's CDR3 is CASSLPGQSYGYTF. CDR3 coding DNA: TGTGCCAGCAGTCTGCCGGGACAGTCCTATGGCTACACCTTC.